Below, 7 T cell receptor beta chains from the same sample are listed, as sequenced in a study of blood T cell repertoires in COVID-19. Using immunoSEQ multiplex PCR, the repertoire was profiled, and TCRdb retains in-frame clones only, with some absent. The table records 250,000 to 300,000 clones, approximately 83% of them present only once. Sample: PBMCs or T cells enriched from blood (not recorded which). The receptors here all came from a woman between 45 and 60 years old who had recovered from COVID-19.

The genes are TRBV11-1 and TRBJ1-2; no definite D call. Germline V gene data show CDR1 as SGHAT and CDR2 as FQDESV (reference sequence). The CDR3 is made up of 14 amino acids. V lost 3 bases to trimming and J lost 7 bases, with 15 bases between them. CDR3 residues: CASSFVTTTGGYTF. As DNA, the CDR3 is TGTGCCAGCAGCTTTGTTACCACTACTGGTGGCTACACCTTC. The entire variable domain, with the rest obtained from reference TRBV11-1 and TRBJ1-2, is as follows: EAEVAQSPRYKITEKSQAVAFWCDPISGHATLYWYRQILGQGPELLVQFQDESVVDDSQLPKDRFSAERLKGVDSTLKIQPAELGDSAMYLCASSFVTTTGGYTFGSGTRLTVV.

The chain links TRBV7-8 to TRBJ2-7; D unresolved. The V and J ends lost 0 bases and 3 bases respectively, with 12 bases between them. Germline V gene lookup returns CDR1 SGHVS and CDR2 FQNEAQ. The CDR3 runs 15 residues. The CDR3 is CASSLAARTNYEQYF. In DNA, the CDR3 is TGTGCCAGCAGCTTAGCAGCTCGAACCAACTACGAGCAGTACTTC.

The V call is TRBV18, the J call TRBJ2-6, with a weak D call TRBD1 (5 bases). Germline V gives CDR1 KGHSH, CDR2 LQKENI. This CDR3 is built from 17 residues. V was clipped by 5 bases and J by 0 bases, with 14 bases between them. The CDR3 protein is CASSEGVRRSGANVLTF. CDR3 DNA: TGTGCCAGCTCAGAAGGGGTCCGCCGCTCTGGGGCCAACGTCCTGACTTTC. The full variable domain, in which reference TRBV18 and TRBJ2-6 provide the parts outside the CDR3, is NAGVMQNPRHLVRRRGQEARLRCSPMKGHSHVYWYRQLPEEGLKFMVYLQKENIIDESGMPKERFSAEFPKEGPSILRIQQVVRGDSAAYFCASSEGVRRSGANVLTFGAGSRLTVL.

This chain uses TRBV3-1 (or the pseudogene TRBV3-2) with TRBJ2-7; 7 bases are a match to TRBD2. V was pared by 3 bases and J by 0 bases, with 5 bases of the junction left unmatched. CDR1 is LGHDT, CDR2 YNNKEL, per germline (reference sequence). There are 15 residues in the CDR3. The CDR3 nucleotides read TGTGCCAGCAGCCAGCGCGGGAGCTTCTCCTACGAGCAGTACTTC. Translation: CASSQRGSFSYEQYF.

The chain carries TRBV20-1 and TRBJ2-3; possible D gene TRBD1, 5 bases. V gave up 3 bases and J gave up 6 bases, with 16 bases separating them. Germline V gene sequence: CDR1 DFQATT, CDR2 SNEGSKA (reference sequence). The CDR3 loop spans 14 amino acids. The CDR3 loop is CSASLRDRSDTQYF. The CDR3 region has the DNA TGCAGTGCTAGTCTCAGGGATCGGTCGGATACGCAGTATTTT.

The chain is built from TRBV6-5 and TRBJ1-6, with a tentative D call TRBD1 (5 bases). The V gene's germline CDR1 is MNHEY and CDR2 SVGAGI. V lost 6 bases, J lost 9 bases, and 12 bases lay in between. The CDR3 sequence is 13 residues long. Here the CDR3 DNA reads TGTGCCAGCAGCCGGACGGGGGTTTCACCCCTCCACTTT. Its protein is CASSRTGVSPLHF.

The chain uses TRBV5-1 and TRBJ1-3, with unresolved D. Per germline, CDR1 SGHRS and CDR2 YFSETQ. The CDR3 consists of 15 residues. V was cut by 2 bases and J by 0 bases, with 9 bases left in between. The CDR3 sequence: CASSFASSSGNTIYF. CDR3 DNA sequence: TGCGCCAGCAGCTTTGCGAGTTCCTCTGGAAACACCATATATTTT. The whole variable domain, remainder taken from reference TRBV5-1 and TRBJ1-3, is KAGVTQTPRYLIKTRGQQVTLSCSPISGHRSVSWYQQTPGQGLQFLFEYFSETQRNKGNFPGRFSGRQFSNSRSEMNVSTLELGDSALYLCASSFASSSGNTIYFGEGSWLTVV.